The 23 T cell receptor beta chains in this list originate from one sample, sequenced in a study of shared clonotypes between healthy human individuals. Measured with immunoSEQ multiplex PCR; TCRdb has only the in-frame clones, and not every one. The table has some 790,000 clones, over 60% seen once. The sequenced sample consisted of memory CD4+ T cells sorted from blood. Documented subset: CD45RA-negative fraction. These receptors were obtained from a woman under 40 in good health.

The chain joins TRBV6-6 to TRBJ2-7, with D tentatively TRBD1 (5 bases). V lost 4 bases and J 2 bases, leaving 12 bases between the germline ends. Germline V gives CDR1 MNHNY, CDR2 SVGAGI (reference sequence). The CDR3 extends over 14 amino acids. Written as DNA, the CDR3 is TGTGCCAGCAGTTCGGACATTCCTACCTACGAGCAGTACTTC. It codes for CASSSDIPTYEQYF.

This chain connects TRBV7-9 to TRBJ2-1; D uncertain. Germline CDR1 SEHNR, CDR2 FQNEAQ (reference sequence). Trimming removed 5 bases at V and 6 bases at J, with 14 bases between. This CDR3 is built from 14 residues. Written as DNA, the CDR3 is TGTGCCAGCAGCCCGACGCCTGGATTCAATGAGCAGTTCTTC. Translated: CASSPTPGFNEQFF.

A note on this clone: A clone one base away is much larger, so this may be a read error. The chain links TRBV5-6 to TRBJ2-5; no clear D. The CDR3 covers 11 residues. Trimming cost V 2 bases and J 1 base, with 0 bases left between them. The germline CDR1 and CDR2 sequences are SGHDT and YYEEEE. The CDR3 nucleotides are TGTGCCAGCAGCTTCCAAGAGACCCAGTACTTC. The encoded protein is CASSFQETQYF.

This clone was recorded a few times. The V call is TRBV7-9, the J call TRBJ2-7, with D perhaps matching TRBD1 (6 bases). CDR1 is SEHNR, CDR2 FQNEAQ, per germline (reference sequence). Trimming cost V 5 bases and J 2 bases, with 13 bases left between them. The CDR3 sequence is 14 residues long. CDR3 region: CASSPRDKAYEQYF. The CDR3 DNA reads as TGTGCCAGCAGCCCCCGGGACAAGGCCTACGAGCAGTACTTC.

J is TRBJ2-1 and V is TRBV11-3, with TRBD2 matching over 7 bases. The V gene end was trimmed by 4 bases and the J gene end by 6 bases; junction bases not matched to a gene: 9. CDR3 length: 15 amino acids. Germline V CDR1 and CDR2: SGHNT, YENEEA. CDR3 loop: CASSSKRDWGNEQFF. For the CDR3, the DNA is TGTGCCAGCAGCTCCAAGCGGGATTGGGGCAATGAGCAGTTCTTC.

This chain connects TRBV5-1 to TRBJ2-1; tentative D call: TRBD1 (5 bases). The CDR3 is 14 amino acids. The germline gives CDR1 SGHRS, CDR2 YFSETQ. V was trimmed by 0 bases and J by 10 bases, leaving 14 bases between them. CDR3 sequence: CASSLAQGQREQFF. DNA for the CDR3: TGCGCCAGCAGCTTGGCCCAGGGCCAACGAGAGCAGTTCTTC.

In DNA form, the CDR3 reads TGTGCCAGCAGTTTCGGGGGGGGACTAGCGAAAGAGACCCAGTACTTC. This gives the protein CASSFGGGLAKETQYF. The chain combines TRBV28 with TRBJ2-5; TRBD2 matches 10 bases. The J segment lost 3 bases and the V segment lost 3 bases, leaving 7 bases of the junction unmatched. Germline assignment: CDR1 MDHEN and CDR2 SYDVKM. This CDR3 comprises 16 residues.

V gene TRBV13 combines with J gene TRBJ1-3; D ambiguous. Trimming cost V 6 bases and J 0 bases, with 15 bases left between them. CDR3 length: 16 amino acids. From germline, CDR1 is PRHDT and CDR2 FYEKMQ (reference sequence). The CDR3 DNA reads TGTGCCAGCAGTCCACACCCTCCGAGCTCTGGAAACACCATATATTTT. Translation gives CASSPHPPSSGNTIYF.

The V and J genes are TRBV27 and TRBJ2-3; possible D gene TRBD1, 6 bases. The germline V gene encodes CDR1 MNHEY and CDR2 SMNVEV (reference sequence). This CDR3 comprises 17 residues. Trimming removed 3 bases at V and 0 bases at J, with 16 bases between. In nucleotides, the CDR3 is TGTGCCAGCAGTTTTGGGACAACCCGAGTTAGCACAGATACGCAGTATTTT. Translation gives CASSFGTTRVSTDTQYF.

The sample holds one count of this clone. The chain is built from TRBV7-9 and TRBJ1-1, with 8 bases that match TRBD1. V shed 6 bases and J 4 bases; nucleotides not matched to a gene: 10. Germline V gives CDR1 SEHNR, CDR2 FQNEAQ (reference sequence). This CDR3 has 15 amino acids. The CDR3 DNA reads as TGTGCCAGCAGTCCCCAGGGGGCGTCGGGCACTGAAGCTTTCTTT. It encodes CASSPQGASGTEAFF.

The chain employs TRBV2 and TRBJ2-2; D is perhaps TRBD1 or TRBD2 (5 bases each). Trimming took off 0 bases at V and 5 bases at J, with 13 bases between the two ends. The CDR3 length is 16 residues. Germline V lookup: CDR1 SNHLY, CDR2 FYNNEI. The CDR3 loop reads CASSEAPVGVTGELFF. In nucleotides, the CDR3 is TGTGCCAGCAGTGAAGCGCCTGTGGGGGTAACCGGGGAGCTGTTTTTT.

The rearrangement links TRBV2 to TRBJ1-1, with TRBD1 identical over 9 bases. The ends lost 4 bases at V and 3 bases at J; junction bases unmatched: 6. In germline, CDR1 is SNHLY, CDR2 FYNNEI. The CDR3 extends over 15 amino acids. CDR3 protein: CASSGTGGAYTEAFF. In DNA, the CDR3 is TGTGCCAGCAGTGGAACAGGGGGCGCATACACTGAAGCTTTCTTT.

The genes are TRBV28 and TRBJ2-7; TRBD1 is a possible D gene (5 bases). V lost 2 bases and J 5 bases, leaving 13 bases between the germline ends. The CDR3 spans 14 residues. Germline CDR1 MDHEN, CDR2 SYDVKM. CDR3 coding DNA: TGTGCCAGCAGTTTAGAAGGTGGGGCCGACGAGCAGTACTTC. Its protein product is CASSLEGGADEQYF. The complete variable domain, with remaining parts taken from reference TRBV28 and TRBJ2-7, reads DVKVTQSSRYLVKRTGEKVFLECVQDMDHENMFWYRQDPGLGLRLIYFSYDVKMKEKGDIPEGYSVSREKKERFSLILESASTNQTSMYLCASSLEGGADEQYFGPGTRLTVT.

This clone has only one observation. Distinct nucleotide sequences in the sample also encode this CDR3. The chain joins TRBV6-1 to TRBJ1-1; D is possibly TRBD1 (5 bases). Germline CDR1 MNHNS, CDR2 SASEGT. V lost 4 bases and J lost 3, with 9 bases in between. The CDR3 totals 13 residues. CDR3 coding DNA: TGTGCCAGCAGTGTTAGAGGGGACACTGAAGCTTTCTTT. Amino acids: CASSVRGDTEAFF.

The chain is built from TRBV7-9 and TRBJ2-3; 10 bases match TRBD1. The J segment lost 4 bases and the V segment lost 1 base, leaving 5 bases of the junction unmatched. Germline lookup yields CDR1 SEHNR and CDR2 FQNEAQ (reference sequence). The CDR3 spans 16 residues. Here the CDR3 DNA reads TGTGCCAGCAGCTTAGACCCGGGACAGGGGTCAGATACGCAGTATTTT. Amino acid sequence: CASSLDPGQGSDTQYF.

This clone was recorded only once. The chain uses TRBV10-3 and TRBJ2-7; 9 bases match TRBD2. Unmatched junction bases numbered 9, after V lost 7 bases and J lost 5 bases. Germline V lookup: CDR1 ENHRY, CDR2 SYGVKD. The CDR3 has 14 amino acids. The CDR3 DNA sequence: TGTGCCATCAAGGGGCGGGAGGGCCCCAACGAGCAGTACTTC. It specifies CAIKGREGPNEQYF.

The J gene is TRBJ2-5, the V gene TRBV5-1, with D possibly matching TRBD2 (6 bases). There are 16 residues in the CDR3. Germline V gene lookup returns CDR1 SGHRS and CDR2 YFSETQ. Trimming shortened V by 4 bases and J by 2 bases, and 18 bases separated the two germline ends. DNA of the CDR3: TGCGCCAGCAGCCCCGGGGCGGTTAGCGGACAAGAGACCCAGTACTTC. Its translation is CASSPGAVSGQETQYF.

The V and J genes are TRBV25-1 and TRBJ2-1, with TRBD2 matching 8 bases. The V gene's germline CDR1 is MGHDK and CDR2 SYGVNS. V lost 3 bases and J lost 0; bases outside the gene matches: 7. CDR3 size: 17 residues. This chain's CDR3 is CASSDSTGLGSYNEQFF. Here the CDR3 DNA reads TGTGCCAGCAGTGACTCTACGGGACTAGGCTCCTACAATGAGCAGTTCTTC.

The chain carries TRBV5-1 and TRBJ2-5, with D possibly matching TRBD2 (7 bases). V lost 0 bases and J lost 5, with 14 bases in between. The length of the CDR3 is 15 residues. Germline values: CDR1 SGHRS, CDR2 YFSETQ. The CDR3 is CASSLAPGGGETQYF. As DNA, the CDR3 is TGCGCCAGCAGCTTGGCCCCGGGGGGCGGTGAGACCCAGTACTTC.

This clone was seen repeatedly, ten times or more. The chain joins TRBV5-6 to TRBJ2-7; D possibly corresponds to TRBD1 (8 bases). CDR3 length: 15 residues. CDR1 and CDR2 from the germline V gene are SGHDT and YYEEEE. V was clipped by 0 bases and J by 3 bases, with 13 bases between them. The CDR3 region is CASSLGQGRVYEQYF. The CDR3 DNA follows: TGTGCCAGCAGCTTGGGACAGGGGAGGGTCTACGAGCAGTACTTC.

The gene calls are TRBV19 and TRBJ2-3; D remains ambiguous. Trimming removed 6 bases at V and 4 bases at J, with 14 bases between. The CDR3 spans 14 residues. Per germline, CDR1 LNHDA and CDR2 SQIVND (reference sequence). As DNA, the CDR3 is TGTGCCAGTAGGGAGTTCACCGGCCCAGATACGCAGTATTTT. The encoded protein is CASREFTGPDTQYF.

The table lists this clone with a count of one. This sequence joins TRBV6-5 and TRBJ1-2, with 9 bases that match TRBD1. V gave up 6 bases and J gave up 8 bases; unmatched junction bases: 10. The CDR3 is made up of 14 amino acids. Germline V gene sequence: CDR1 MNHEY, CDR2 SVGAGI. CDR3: CASRATGGSWGYTF. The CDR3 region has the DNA TGTGCCAGCAGGGCAACAGGGGGCAGCTGGGGCTACACCTTC.

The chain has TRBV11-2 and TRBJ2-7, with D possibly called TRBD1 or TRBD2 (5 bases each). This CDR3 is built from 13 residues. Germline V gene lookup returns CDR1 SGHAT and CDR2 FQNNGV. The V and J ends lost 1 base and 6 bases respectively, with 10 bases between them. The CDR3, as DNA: TGTGCCAGCAGCTTAGCTCGAGGGGTCGAGCAGTACTTC. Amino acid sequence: CASSLARGVEQYF. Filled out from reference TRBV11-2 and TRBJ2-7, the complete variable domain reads EAGVAQSPRYKIIEKRQSVAFWCNPISGHATLYWYQQILGQGPKLLIQFQNNGVVDDSQLPKDRFSAERLKGVDSTLKIQPAKLEDSAVYLCASSLARGVEQYFGPGTRLTVT.